The 13 T cell receptor beta chains in this list originate from one sample, sequenced in a study of regulatory T cells in long-lasting Graves disease. Through Arm-PCR of CDR3 regions and iRepertoire HTBI primers, TCR beta libraries were built. TCRdb used MiXCR to reprocess the multiplex PCR reads, holding one entry per CDR3 protein. This table holds roughly 420,000 distinct CDR3 sequences, around 15% found once. The time point here: newly diagnosed GD, antithyroid drugs for less than 3 months. Extracted PBMC RNA gave rise to the TCR library. These data also featured in a second study, about T cells in Graves' hyperthyroidism and ophthalmopathy.

The sample in question was peripheral blood mononuclear cells (PBMCs), obtained at new diagnosis, from a patient treated with antithyroid drugs. The source is a woman aged 25 to 39 with Graves disease.

This clonotype was observed many times. The chain uses TRBV7-3 and TRBJ2-2; D unclear. CDR1 and CDR2 (germline): SGHTA, FQGTGA. V was shortened by 0 bases and J by 11 bases, with 16 bases between the two germline ends. CDR3 length: 15 residues. CDR3 amino acids: CASSLTSRPGGELFF. DNA for the CDR3: TGTGCCAGCAGCTTAACAAGCCGCCCTGGTGGTGAGCTGTTTTTT. Looking up the rest from reference TRBV7-3 and TRBJ2-2 gives the full variable domain: GAGVSQTPSNKVTEKGKYVELRCDPISGHTALYWYRQSLGQGPEFLIYFQGTGAADDSGLPNDRFFAVRPEGSVSTLKIQRTERGDSAVYLCASSLTSRPGGELFFGEGSRLTVL.

The rearrangement links TRBV2 to TRBJ1-2; D possibly corresponds to TRBD1 (6 bases). This CDR3 has 13 residues. V was pared by 6 bases and J by 8 bases, with 16 bases between. The germline CDR1 and CDR2 sequences are SNHLY and FYNNEI. CDR3 protein: CASSLTGFQGYTF. The CDR3 bases are TGTGCCAGCAGCTTAACAGGGTTTCAGGGCTACACCTTC.

This clonotype has at least ten counts. This chain uses TRBV4-1 with TRBJ2-3; no clear D gene. Germline assignment: CDR1 MGHRA and CDR2 YSYEKL. This CDR3 has 18 residues. The germline V and J ends were trimmed by 3 bases and 4 bases, with 23 bases remaining between them. The DNA for the CDR3 is TGCGCCAGCAGCCATCCGAGCACGCGGACCAATTCCCCAGATACGCAGTATTTT. Translated: CASSHPSTRTNSPDTQYF.

This clonotype was counted between two and nine times. The chain has TRBV10-3 and TRBJ2-6; weak D call: TRBD1 (5 bases). The germline CDR1 and CDR2 sequences are ENHRY and SYGVKD. The ends were cut back, 7 bases at V and 2 bases at J, with 6 bases in the middle. CDR3 length: 13 residues. This CDR3 is CAITGTGANVLTF. The DNA for the CDR3 is TGTGCCATCACAGGGACTGGGGCCAACGTCCTGACTTTC.

This clonotype was picked up one time. A much more abundant neighbour one base away suggests this may be a read error. The rearrangement uses TRBV7-2 and TRBJ2-7, with 7 bases that match TRBD2. Germline trimming cut 3 bases from V and 2 bases from J; bases unmatched to any gene: 4. Looked up from germline, CDR1 is SGHTA and CDR2 is FQGNSA. This CDR3 has 14 residues. The CDR3 spells CASSFPSGAYEQYF. The DNA for the CDR3 is TGTGCCAGCAGCTTCCCTAGCGGCGCCTACGAGCAGTACTTC. Full variable domain (remainder filled in from reference TRBV7-2 and TRBJ2-7): GAGVSQSPSNKVTEKGKDVELRCDPISGHTALYWYRQSLGQGLEFLIYFQGNSAPDKSGLPSDRFSAERTGGSVSTLTIQRTQQEDSAVYLCASSFPSGAYEQYFGPGTRLTVT.

This clonotype has a count of ten or more. The rearrangement joins TRBV20-1 to TRBJ1-5; TRBD1 might be the D (6 bases). The CDR3 runs 13 residues. Germline CDR1 and CDR2: DFQATT and SNEGSKA (reference sequence). V dropped 5 bases and J dropped 3 bases, with 11 bases sitting between them. In DNA, the CDR3 is TGCAGTGCTCGGGGGCGCGACAATCAGCCCCAGCATTTT. The encoded protein is CSARGRDNQPQHF.

The chain links TRBV28 to TRBJ2-5; the D is unclear. Germline loops: CDR1 MDHEN, CDR2 SYDVKM. V was clipped by 6 bases and J by 5 bases, with 13 bases between them. CDR3 length: 13 amino acids. The CDR3 nucleotides read TGTGCCAGCAGCTCGGACGGATGGGAGACCCAGTACTTC. Residues: CASSSDGWETQYF. Complete variable domain (other parts from reference TRBV28 and TRBJ2-5): DVKVTQSSRYLVKRTGEKVFLECVQDMDHENMFWYRQDPGLGLRLIYFSYDVKMKEKGDIPEGYSVSREKKERFSLILESASTNQTSMYLCASSSDGWETQYFGPGTRLLVL.

As concerns this clonotype: A far larger clone differs by one base, so this is likely a read error. CDR3 loop: CASSPRVSGSSYEQFF. CDR3 DNA: TGTGCCAGCAGCCCTCGGGTTAGCGGGAGCTCCTACGAGCAGTTCTTC. The rearrangement uses TRBV3-1 and TRBJ2-1; 9 bases agree with TRBD2. The germline V gene encodes CDR1 LGHDT and CDR2 YNNKEL (reference sequence). The CDR3 is made up of 16 amino acids. V was pared by 4 bases and J by 10 bases, with 14 bases of the junction left unmatched.

There are many counts of this clonotype. The CDR3 protein is CASSHALEAMSNQPQHF. CDR3 nucleotides: TGCGCCAGCAGCCACGCCCTAGAGGCAATGAGCAATCAGCCCCAGCATTTT. The chain couples TRBV4-1 to TRBJ1-5, with D unresolved. CDR3 length: 17 amino acids. Looked up from germline, CDR1 is MGHRA and CDR2 is YSYEKL. The V end was cut by 3 bases, the J end by 1 base, with 16 bases between.

This sequence joins TRBV6-4 and TRBJ1-2, with D maybe TRBD1 (5 bases). The CDR3 is made up of 16 amino acids. Trimming took off 5 bases at V and 0 bases at J, with 16 bases between the two ends. Germline V CDR1 and CDR2: MRHNA, SNTAGT. CDR3 sequence reads: CASSLQGFFANYGYTF. The DNA for the CDR3 is TGTGCCAGCAGTCTCCAGGGTTTCTTTGCTAACTATGGCTACACCTTC.

This clonotype was seen at least ten times. The J gene is TRBJ1-1, the V gene TRBV29-1; 7 bases match TRBD1. J was trimmed by 0 bases and V by 6 bases; bases with no gene match: 10. This CDR3 contains 15 residues. CDR1 SQVTM and CDR2 ANQGSEA come from the germline V gene. In DNA form, the CDR3 reads TGCAGCGTGGGGGACAGAAGAAGCTTGAACACTGAAGCTTTCTTT. It specifies CSVGDRRSLNTEAFF.

Many counts were recorded for this clonotype. The chain links TRBV11-1 to TRBJ2-3; the D is unclear. The CDR3 is 15 amino acids. Germline V gene lookup returns CDR1 SGHAT and CDR2 FQDESV (reference sequence). The germline V and J ends were trimmed by 3 bases and 2 bases, with 12 bases remaining between them. The CDR3 DNA reads TGTGCCAGCAGCTTGACCCCAGCGCTCACAGATACGCAGTATTTT. Encoded protein: CASSLTPALTDTQYF.

This clonotype was recorded at least ten times. V usage is TRBV3-1 and J usage is TRBJ2-1; weak D call: TRBD2 (6 bases). Germline CDR1 is LGHDT and CDR2 is YNNKEL (reference sequence). The V end lost 6 bases, the J end lost 8 bases, and 8 bases lay between the germline ends. This CDR3 spans 11 amino acids. CDR3 nucleotides: TGTGCCAGCAGACTAGCCGATGAGCAGTTCTTC. Encoded protein: CASRLADEQFF.